The T cell receptor (beta chain) described here comes from a study of a mutant IDH1 vaccine in newly diagnosed glioma. Study-level information: In some groups vaccination began 4-6 weeks post-radiotherapy; others received it with temozolomide.

This CDR3 is 13 amino acids long. Deletions cut 10 bases from V and 9 bases from J, with 16 bases between. CDR1 is SEHNR, CDR2 FQNEAQ, per germline (reference sequence). The time point denotes: week 11, during vaccination. Every vaccine dose comprised 300 ug of mutant IDH1 20-mer peptide plus topical imiquimod. This table comes from immunoSEQ multiplex PCR, and its TCRdb copy is limited to in-frame clones, with some not included. The data show some 23,000 clones, about 70% seen once. Comments on this clone: Its antigen is as yet unknown.

The rearrangement joins TRBV7-9 to TRBJ1-6; no clear D gene. The input for sequencing was peripheral blood mononuclear cells (PBMCs), taken from a glioma patient whose treatment included an IDH1 peptide vaccine. This receptor was obtained from a man between 18 and 35 years old with glioma. Some clones in this sample may be carry-over from other donors' samples. CDR3 bases: TGTGCCACGGACCCGCCTGGGAGTTCACCCCTCCACTTT. Protein product: CATDPPGSSPLHF. The full variable domain, its missing parts supplied by reference TRBV7-9 and TRBJ1-6, is DTGVSQNPRHKITKRGQNVTFRCDPISEHNRLYWYRQTLGQGPEFLTYFQNEAQLEKSRLLSDRFSAERPKGSFSTLEIQRTEQGDSAMYLCATDPPGSSPLHFGNGTRLTVT.